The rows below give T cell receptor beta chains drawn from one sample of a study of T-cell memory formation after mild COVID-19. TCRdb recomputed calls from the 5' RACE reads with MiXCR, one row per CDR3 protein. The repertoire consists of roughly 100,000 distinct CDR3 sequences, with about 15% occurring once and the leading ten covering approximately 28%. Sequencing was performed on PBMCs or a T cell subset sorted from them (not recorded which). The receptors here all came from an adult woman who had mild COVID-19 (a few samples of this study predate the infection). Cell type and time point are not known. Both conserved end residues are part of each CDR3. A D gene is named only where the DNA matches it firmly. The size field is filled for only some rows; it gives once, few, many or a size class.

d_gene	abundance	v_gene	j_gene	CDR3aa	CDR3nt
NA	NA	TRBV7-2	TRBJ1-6	CASSLALNSPLHF	TGTGCCAGCAGCTTAGCCCTGAATTCACCCCTCCACTTT
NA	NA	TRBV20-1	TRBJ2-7	CSARELLNSYEQYF	TGCAGTGCTAGAGAGCTACTGAACTCCTACGAGCAGTACTTC
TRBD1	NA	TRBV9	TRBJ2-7	CASSGQGHEQYF	TGTGCCAGCAGCGGACAGGGCCACGAGCAGTACTTC
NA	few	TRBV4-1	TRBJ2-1	CASSQRTDNEQFF	TGCGCCAGCAGCCAAAGGACTGACAATGAGCAGTTCTTC
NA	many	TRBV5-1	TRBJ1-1	CASSPGTSNTEAFF	TGCGCCAGCAGCCCCGGGACGTCGAACACTGAAGCTTTCTTT
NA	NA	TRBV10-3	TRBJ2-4	CAIRDGGENIQYF	TGTGCCATCAGAGATGGCGGAGAAAACATTCAGTACTTC
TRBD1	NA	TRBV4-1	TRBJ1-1	CASSQEGQGRTEAFF	TGCGCCAGCAGCCAAGAGGGACAGGGAAGGACTGAAGCTTTCTTT
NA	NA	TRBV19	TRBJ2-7	CASRKTEFYEQYF	TGTGCCAGTAGGAAGACAGAATTCTACGAGCAGTACTTC
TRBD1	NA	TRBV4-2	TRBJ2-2	CASSQAGDREVRELFF	TGTGCCAGCAGCCAAGCCGGGGACAGGGAAGTCAGGGAGCTGTTTTTT
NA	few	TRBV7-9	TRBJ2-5	CASSPAGWETQYF	TGTGCCAGCAGCCCCGCGGGGTGGGAGACCCAGTACTTC
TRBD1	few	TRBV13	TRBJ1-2	CASSAGQNYGYTF	TGTGCCAGCAGCGCGGGACAGAACTATGGCTACACCTTC
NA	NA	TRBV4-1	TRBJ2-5	CASSQDRGSQETQYF	TGCGCCAGCAGCCAAGACCGGGGTTCCCAAGAGACCCAGTACTTC
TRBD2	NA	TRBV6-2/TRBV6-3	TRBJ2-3	CASSYSSGGLADTTWGTDTQYF	TGTGCCAGCAGTTACTCGTCGGGGGGACTAGCGGACACCACTTGGGGCACAGATACGCAGTATTTT
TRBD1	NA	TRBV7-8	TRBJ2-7	CASSRTGGYEQYF	TGTGCCAGCAGCAGAACAGGGGGCTACGAGCAGTACTTC
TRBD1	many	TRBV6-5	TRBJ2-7	CASSYLDRSLEQYF	TGTGCCAGCAGTTACCTGGACAGGTCTCTGGAGCAGTACTTC
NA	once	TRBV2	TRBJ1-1	CASTQWGNTEAFF	TGTGCCAGCACCCAATGGGGAAACACTGAAGCTTTCTTT
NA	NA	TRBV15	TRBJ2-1	CATIGEGSNEQFF	TGTGCCACCATAGGTGAGGGAAGCAATGAGCAGTTCTTC
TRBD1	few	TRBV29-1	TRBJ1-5	CSAAYGTGQPQHF	TGCAGCGCTGCGTACGGGACAGGTCAGCCCCAGCATTTT
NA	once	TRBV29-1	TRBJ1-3	CSVVGASSGNTIYF	TGCAGCGTTGTAGGCGCCAGCTCTGGAAACACCATATATTTT
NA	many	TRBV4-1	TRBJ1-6	CASSQEPGRAGSPLHF	TGCGCCAGCAGCCAGGAACCGGGCCGTGCTGGTTCACCCCTCCACTTT
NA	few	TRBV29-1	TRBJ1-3	CSVEVSFGENTIYF	TGCAGCGTTGAAGTCTCATTCGGGGAAAACACCATATATTTT
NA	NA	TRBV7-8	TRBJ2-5	CASSFVRVETQYF	TGTGCCAGCAGCTTTGTCCGGGTTGAGACCCAGTACTTC
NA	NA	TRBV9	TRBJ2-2	CASSLGAADTGELFF	TGTGCCAGCAGCCTGGGCGCCGCGGACACCGGGGAGCTGTTTTTT
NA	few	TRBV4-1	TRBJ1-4	CASSHNGAATNEKLFF	TGCGCCAGCAGCCATAACGGAGCTGCAACTAATGAAAAACTGTTTTTT
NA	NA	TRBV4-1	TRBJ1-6	CASSQVSNSPLHF	TGCGCCAGCAGCCAAGTGTCCAATTCACCCCTCCACTTT
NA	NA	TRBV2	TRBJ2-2	CASSTTELTGELFF	TGTGCCAGCAGTACGACAGAGCTCACCGGGGAGCTGTTTTTT
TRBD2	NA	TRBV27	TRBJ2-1	CASSLVVAGSDEQFF	TGTGCCAGCAGTTTAGTAGTAGCGGGCAGCGATGAGCAGTTCTTC
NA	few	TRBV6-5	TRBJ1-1	CASSTQGYTEAFF	TGTGCCAGCAGTACACAGGGCTACACTGAAGCTTTCTTT
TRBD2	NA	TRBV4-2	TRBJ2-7	CASSQGGLAGEQYF	TGTGCCAGCAGCCAAGGGGGACTAGCGGGGGAGCAGTACTTC
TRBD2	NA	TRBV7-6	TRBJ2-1	CAIVSGSSYNEQFF	TGTGCCATCGTTAGCGGGAGCTCCTACAATGAGCAGTTCTTC
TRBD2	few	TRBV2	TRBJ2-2	CASSESGLALTGELFF	TGTGCCAGCAGTGAATCTGGACTAGCTCTCACCGGGGAGCTGTTTTTT
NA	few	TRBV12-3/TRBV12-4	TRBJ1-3	CASSLAMGAGGNTIYF	TGTGCCAGCAGTTTAGCGATGGGGGCAGGTGGAAACACCATATATTTT
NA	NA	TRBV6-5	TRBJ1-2	CASRPSGTHGYTF	TGTGCCAGCAGGCCTTCAGGGACGCATGGCTACACCTTC
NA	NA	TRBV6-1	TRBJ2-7	CASSELGASEQYF	TGTGCCAGCAGTGAATTGGGGGCGTCCGAGCAGTACTTC
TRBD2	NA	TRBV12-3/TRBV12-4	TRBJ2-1	CASSLTGGIYNEQFF	TGTGCCAGCAGTTTAACGGGGGGGATTTACAATGAGCAGTTCTTC